The 19 T cell receptor beta chains given below trace back to one sample, sequenced in a study of T cells in Graves' hyperthyroidism and ophthalmopathy. Authors of the study amplified TCR beta CDR3 regions from RNA transcripts. TCR CDR3 regions were first amplified by RT-PCR with HTBI primers. TCRdb re-called the multiplex PCR reads with MiXCR, one entry per CDR3 protein. Of 96,000 or so distinct CDR3 sequences in the sample, over 50% are singletons; the top ten hold less than 30%. The sequenced material came from blood. The receptors originated from a woman in her 40s with Graves' hyperthyroidism.

In this sample, this clonotype turned up many times. The V and J genes are TRBV5-1 and TRBJ1-4; 7 bases agree with TRBD1. This CDR3 region has 16 residues. In germline, CDR1 is SGHRS, CDR2 YFSETQ. The V gene end was trimmed by 4 bases and the J gene end by 0 bases; junction bases not matched to a gene: 6. In DNA form, the CDR3 reads TGCGCCAGCAGCCAGACAGGGCGTGCAACTAATGAAAAACTGTTTTTT. Encoded protein: CASSQTGRATNEKLFF.

This clonotype was seen only a few times. This chain links TRBV18 with TRBJ1-3; D not resolved. V was cut by 6 bases and J by 3 bases, with 9 bases left in between. Germline V gene data show CDR1 as KGHSH and CDR2 as LQKENI. The CDR3 length is 13 residues. The CDR3 is CASSHDNGNTIYF. CDR3 sequence (DNA): TGTGCCAGCTCTCATGACAATGGAAACACCATATATTTT.

The chain is built from TRBV19 and TRBJ1-5; 10 nucleotides line up with TRBD1. Germline V gene data show CDR1 as LNHDA and CDR2 as SQIVND (reference sequence). This CDR3 is built from 16 residues. The J segment lost 7 bases and the V segment lost 6 bases, leaving 12 bases of the junction unmatched. The CDR3 DNA reads TGTGCCAGTAGACTTGCCGGGACAGGGGAGGACCAGCCCCAGCATTTT. Amino acid sequence: CASRLAGTGEDQPQHF.

This clonotype has just a few counts. V and J are TRBV2 and TRBJ1-3; 11 bases are a match to TRBD1. CDR1 is SNHLY, CDR2 FYNNEI, per germline. Losses at the gene ends were 6 bases for V and 6 bases for J; bases not matched to a gene: 10. The CDR3 covers 16 residues. Here the CDR3 reads CASSGQGATGLNTIYF. CDR3 DNA sequence: TGTGCCAGCAGCGGACAGGGGGCGACTGGCTTAAACACCATATATTTT.

The chain is built from TRBV12-3 or TRBV12-4 and TRBJ2-6; D gene unclear. The CDR3 runs to 16 residues. Trimming left V 8 bases short and J 0 bases short, with 14 bases between. The DNA of the CDR3 is TGTGCCAGCCGGCCCAAGTCAGCCTCTGGGGCCAACGTCCTGACTTTC. Its translation: CASRPKSASGANVLTF.

This clonotype was observed a handful of times. The rearrangement links TRBV12-3 or TRBV12-4 to TRBJ1-2; 8 bases agree with TRBD1. V trimming: 4 bases; J trimming: 4 bases; junction bases outside the gene matches: 8. The CDR3 loop spans 15 amino acids. Written as DNA, the CDR3 is TGTGCCAGCAGTTACCGGGACAGGTCAACCTATGGCTACACCTTC. As protein: CASSYRDRSTYGYTF.

At least ten counts were recorded for this clonotype. At one end the junction does not follow the germline gene, possibly because of a read error. This sequence joins TRBV7-9 and TRBJ2-5, with D perhaps TRBD1 (6 bases). CDR1 SEHNR and CDR2 FQNEAQ come from the germline V gene (reference sequence). This CDR3 region has 17 residues. CDR3 DNA sequence: TGTGCCAGCAGCTCTGGTGGGGGCGGGCGTGTACAAGATACCCAGTACTTC. This sequence encodes CASSSGGGGRVQDTQYF. The full variable domain, its missing parts supplied by reference TRBV7-9 and TRBJ2-5, is DTGVSQNPRHKITKRGQNVTFRCDPISEHNRLYWYRQTLGQGPEFLTYFQNEAQLEKSRLLSDRFSAERPKGSFSTLEIQRTEQGDSAMYLCASSSGGGGRVQDTQYFGPGTRLLVL.

This clonotype was found many times. This rearrangement joins TRBV7-8 to TRBJ2-7; D unclear. V was shortened by 5 bases and J by 3 bases, with 8 bases between the two germline ends. CDR3 length: 12 amino acids. Germline V CDR1 and CDR2: SGHVS, FQNEAQ. The CDR3 loop is CASSQLGYEQYF. DNA for the CDR3: TGTGCCAGCAGCCAGCTCGGCTACGAGCAGTACTTC.

J is TRBJ1-2 and V is TRBV2, with TRBD1 matching over 10 bases. Germline values: CDR1 SNHLY, CDR2 FYNNEI. V gave up 4 bases and J gave up 3 bases; unmatched junction bases: 8. CDR3 size: 16 residues. The DNA for the CDR3 is TGTGCCAGCAGTGCGCCGGGACAGGGGATCGACTATGGCTACACCTTC. Encoded protein: CASSAPGQGIDYGYTF. The full variable domain, in which reference TRBV2 and TRBJ1-2 provide the parts outside the CDR3, is EPEVTQTPSHQVTQMGQEVILRCVPISNHLYFYWYRQILGQKVEFLVSFYNNEISEKSEIFDDQFSVERPDGSNFTLKIRSTKLEDSAMYFCASSAPGQGIDYGYTFGSGTRLTVV.

This clonotype was found many times. The chain combines TRBV12-3 or TRBV12-4 with TRBJ2-2; either TRBD1 or TRBD2 may fit D (5 bases each). V was pared by 7 bases and J by 2 bases, with 14 bases between. CDR3 length: 15 amino acids. The CDR3 DNA follows: TGTGCCAGCACCGTCTTGGGGGTAAACACCGGGGAGCTGTTTTTT. It specifies CASTVLGVNTGELFF.

This clonotype occurred a few times. This chain joins TRBV11-3 and TRBJ2-3, with 11 bases lining up with TRBD2. Germline trimming cut 5 bases from V and 2 bases from J; bases unmatched to any gene: 3. Germline V CDR1 and CDR2: SGHNT, YENEEA. The CDR3 is 15 residues long. The CDR3 coding sequence is TGTGCCAGCAGCCGACTAGCGGGACCCACAGATACGCAGTATTTT. It codes for CASSRLAGPTDTQYF.

This chain joins TRBV20-1 and TRBJ2-2; 11 bases match TRBD2. The CDR3 spans 15 residues. Trimming took 7 bases from V and 4 from J; bases not matched to a gene: 8. Per germline, CDR1 DFQATT and CDR2 SNEGSKA (reference sequence). The CDR3 coding sequence is TGCAGTGTCACTAGCGGGAGACAGGGCACCGGGGAGCTGTTTTTT. It translates to CSVTSGRQGTGELFF.

This sequence joins TRBV7-9 and TRBJ1-2; 7 bases match TRBD1. Losses at the gene ends were 7 bases for V and 6 bases for J; bases not matched to a gene: 8. Germline assignment: CDR1 SEHNR and CDR2 FQNEAQ (reference sequence). The CDR3 is 13 amino acids. CDR3 DNA sequence: TGTGCCAGCACCCGGGACAGCTATAATGGCTACACCTTC. It translates to CASTRDSYNGYTF.

At least ten counts were recorded for this clonotype. V usage is TRBV7-8 and J usage is TRBJ2-5, with a tentative D call TRBD2 (6 bases). The length of the CDR3 is 13 residues. Trimming removed 7 bases from V and 5 bases from J, with 14 bases in between. The germline V gene has CDR1 SGHVS and CDR2 FQNEAQ. The CDR3 DNA reads as TGTGCCAGCACGCGGGGACGGGTTGAGACCCAGTACTTC. Translation: CASTRGRVETQYF.

With respect to this clonotype: The junction shows a germline mismatch at one end, possibly a read error. This sequence joins TRBV7-2 and TRBJ1-1; D remains ambiguous. Looked up from germline, CDR1 is SGHTA and CDR2 is FQGNSA. The CDR3 length is 14 residues. The CDR3 here is CAGSLGRGSTEAFF. For the CDR3, the DNA is TGTGCCGGCAGCTTGGGCCGTGGGAGCACTGAAGCTTTCTTT.

This rearrangement joins TRBV7-2 to TRBJ2-7; D might be TRBD1 or TRBD2, each matching 5 bases. V was pared by 3 bases and J by 7 bases, with 19 bases between. CDR1 is SGHTA, CDR2 FQGNSA, per germline. The CDR3 is 15 residues long. The CDR3 DNA reads as TGTGCCAGCAGCTTGGGACGGTATAACACCGGGGAGCAGTACTTC. Encoded protein: CASSLGRYNTGEQYF.

The CDR3 here is CASSSQGAGNEKLFF. CDR3 bases: TGCGCCAGCAGCTCACAGGGTGCGGGTAATGAAAAACTGTTTTTT. The chain carries TRBV5-1 and TRBJ1-4, with D perhaps matching TRBD1 (6 bases). Deletions cut 3 bases from V and 4 bases from J, with 13 bases between. Germline V lookup: CDR1 SGHRS, CDR2 YFSETQ. The CDR3 consists of 15 residues.

The chain employs TRBV2 and TRBJ1-2; D is possibly TRBD1 (6 bases). The CDR3 extends over 13 amino acids. Trimming took 4 bases from V and 4 from J, leaving 10 bases between them. Germline V CDR1 and CDR2: SNHLY, FYNNEI. The CDR3 bases are TGTGCCAGCAGTGTCCGGGACACCTATGGCTACACCTTC. It specifies CASSVRDTYGYTF. Variable domain in full (rest from reference TRBV2 and TRBJ1-2): EPEVTQTPSHQVTQMGQEVILRCVPISNHLYFYWYRQILGQKVEFLVSFYNNEISEKSEIFDDQFSVERPDGSNFTLKIRSTKLEDSAMYFCASSVRDTYGYTFGSGTRLTVV.

A note on this clonotype: Given the absence of the conserved phenylalanine or tryptophan at the CDR3 end, a read error is likely. The DNA is left out, because the CDR3 cannot be placed on it with certainty; the CDR3 is given as TCRdb lists it. The chain links TRBV10-3 to TRBJ1-5; the table's D gene call, TRBD1, was not cross checked with the DNA. With termini counted, the CDR3 has 14 amino acids. CDR1 ENHRY and CDR2 SYGVKD come from the germline V gene. CDR3 region: CAMTPRGRDQPQHY.